This T cell receptor (beta chain) was identified during a study of T cell responses to AZD1222 COVID-19 vaccine. Study conclusions and caveats: Sampling captured repertoires only after the peak T cell response. Clonal diversity was possibly underestimated, and white British individuals and females predominated among donors. Vaccine-associated CD4 TCRs spanned spike, dominant at 160-218 and 743-854. Spike-specific TCR repertoires showed rising breadth and depth after two AZD1222 doses.

As to this clone: Its antigen is not known.

The data were produced by immunoSEQ multiplex PCR, yet TCRdb's version contains in-frame clones alone and is incomplete. The sample contains more than 150,000 clones, 88% of which appear only once. V was clipped by 4 bases and J by 1 base, with 9 bases between them. Germline V gene sequence: CDR1 MGHRA, CDR2 YSYEKL. The CDR3 sequence is 14 residues long. Here the sequenced sample was peripheral blood, taken on day 0 of AZD1222 vaccination. The V call is TRBV4-1, the J call TRBJ2-3; possibly TRBD2 for D (6 bases). The sequence derives from an adult in good health. The CDR3 loop reads CASSLGGGTDTQYF. The CDR3 DNA reads as TGCGCCAGCAGCCTCGGAGGGGGCACAGATACGCAGTATTTT.